The 21 T cell receptor beta chains given below trace back to one sample, sequenced in a study of CD8 T cells in Susac syndrome. Random hexamers were used to reverse transcribe the RNA input (about 0.45 to 1 ug). TCRdb reprocessed the immunoSEQ multiplex PCR reads via MiXCR and lists one record per CDR3 protein. The sample lists fewer than 150,000 distinct CDR3 sequences; about 93% were seen once. Input material: CD8+ T cells from PBMCs. Receptor source: a human donor with multiple sclerosis.

The chain uses TRBV29-1 and TRBJ1-4, with TRBD1 matching 8 bases. V was clipped by 4 bases and J by 3 bases; unmatched bases: 1. Germline lookup yields CDR1 SQVTM and CDR2 ANQGSEA. The CDR3 is 13 amino acids. The CDR3 DNA reads TGCAGCGTTGGGGGACAGGCTAATGAAAAACTGTTTTTT. Translated, it gives CSVGGQANEKLFF.

This clonotype has a single count. The gene calls are TRBV25-1 and TRBJ2-1; D remains ambiguous. This CDR3 comprises 13 residues. Germline assignment: CDR1 MGHDK and CDR2 SYGVNS. Trimming shortened V by 3 bases and J by 4 bases, and 7 bases separated the two germline ends. In DNA form, the CDR3 reads TGTGCCAGCAGTGAGGACGGTTACAATGAGCAGTTCTTC. It yields the protein CASSEDGYNEQFF.

The chain joins TRBV28 to TRBJ1-4; TRBD1 agrees at 9 bases. Germline V gene lookup returns CDR1 MDHEN and CDR2 SYDVKM. This CDR3 has 16 residues. The V and J ends lost 8 bases and 2 bases, in that order; junction bases with no gene match: 9. The CDR3 region has the DNA TGTGCCAGCGTCGGGGACAGGGTAACGACTAATGAAAAACTGTTTTTT. It is translated as CASVGDRVTTNEKLFF.

The chain recombines TRBV2 with TRBJ2-7; D is ambiguous. The V end was cut by 7 bases, the J end by 4 bases, with 11 bases between. The germline V gene has CDR1 SNHLY and CDR2 FYNNEI. This CDR3 is 12 amino acids long. The CDR3 DNA reads TGTGCCAGCATCCGACACGGTTACGAGCAGTACTTC. This encodes CASIRHGYEQYF. The entire variable domain, with the rest obtained from reference TRBV2 and TRBJ2-7, is as follows: EPEVTQTPSHQVTQMGQEVILRCVPISNHLYFYWYRQILGQKVEFLVSFYNNEISEKSEIFDDQFSVERPDGSNFTLKIRSTKLEDSAMYFCASIRHGYEQYFGPGTRLTVT.

The chain links TRBV6-2 or TRBV6-3 to TRBJ2-7; the match to TRBD1 covers 8 bases. Germline V gene lookup returns CDR1 MNHEY and CDR2 SVGEGT. V dropped 5 bases and J dropped 4; count of bases not matched to a gene: 7. The CDR3 consists of 14 residues. DNA for the CDR3: TGTGCCAGCAGTCCCGACAGGGGAGGTTACGAGCAGTACTTC. This encodes CASSPDRGGYEQYF.

This clonotype came up once. The chain's CDR3 is CASSTSDETQYF. In DNA, the CDR3 is TGTGCCAGCAGTACTAGCGATGAGACCCAGTACTTC. The V and J genes are TRBV27 and TRBJ2-5; 7 nucleotides line up with TRBD2. V gave up 5 bases and J gave up 5 bases; unmatched junction bases: 2. There are 12 residues in the CDR3. CDR1 and CDR2 (germline): MNHEY, SMNVEV (reference sequence).

The rearrangement joins TRBV19 to TRBJ2-7, with 10 bases that match TRBD2. Germline-derived CDR1 and CDR2 are LNHDA and SQIVND (reference sequence). CDR3 length: 15 residues. V dropped 2 bases and J dropped 5; count of bases not matched to a gene: 6. The chain's CDR3 is CASSINLAGVHEQYF. In nucleotides, the CDR3 is TGTGCCAGTAGTATAAACCTAGCGGGAGTCCACGAGCAGTACTTC. Filled out from reference TRBV19 and TRBJ2-7, the complete variable domain reads DGGITQSPKYLFRKEGQNVTLSCEQNLNHDAMYWYRQDPGQGLRLIYYSQIVNDFQKGDIAEGYSVSREKKESFPLTVTSAQKNPTAFYLCASSINLAGVHEQYFGPGTRLTVT.

CDR3 in DNA: TGTGCCAGCGGGCGGCTAACTTCGGGTGAGGATACGCAGTATTTT. Residues: CASGRLTSGEDTQYF. V gene TRBV27 combines with J gene TRBJ2-3; D unclear. The CDR3 spans 15 residues. V dropped 8 bases and J dropped 6 bases, with 21 bases sitting between them. CDR1 is MNHEY and CDR2 is SMNVEV in the germline V gene (reference sequence).

This chain links TRBV20-1 with TRBJ2-3, with a weak D call TRBD2 (5 bases). V was shortened by 1 base and J by 2 bases, with 13 bases between the two germline ends. CDR1 and CDR2 (germline): DFQATT, SNEGSKA (reference sequence). This CDR3 is 15 amino acids long. The CDR3 reads CSARVPDWYTDTQYF. The CDR3 DNA sequence: TGCAGTGCTAGAGTCCCGGACTGGTACACAGATACGCAGTATTTT.

The J gene is TRBJ1-1, the V gene TRBV29-1; D not certain. The CDR3 totals 12 residues. Germline V gene sequence: CDR1 SQVTM, CDR2 ANQGSEA. CDR3 sequence reads: CSIWYPSTEAFF. As DNA, the CDR3 is TGCAGTATCTGGTACCCGAGCACTGAAGCTTTCTTT.

The genes are TRBV29-1 and TRBJ2-1; D tentatively fits TRBD1 or TRBD2 (6 bases each). The CDR3 is 13 residues long. CDR1 and CDR2 (germline): SQVTM, ANQGSEA. Between the trimmed V and J ends, which lost 7 bases and 9 bases, there was a span of 19 bases. CDR3 sequence (DNA): TGCAGCGCGGCCGGGGGCGCGTGGAGTGAGCAGTTCTTC. Protein sequence: CSAAGGAWSEQFF.

This chain connects TRBV12-3 or TRBV12-4 to TRBJ1-5; no definite D call. CDR3 length equals 14 residues. V lost 8 bases, J lost 1 base, and 12 bases lay in between. CDR3 loop: CASSLFRSNQPQHF. Written as DNA, the CDR3 is TGTGCCAGCTCTCTTTTTAGAAGCAATCAGCCCCAGCATTTT.

The rearrangement links TRBV29-1 to TRBJ2-7; D call uncertain. The germline gives CDR1 SQVTM, CDR2 ANQGSEA. The CDR3 covers 14 residues. Deletions cut 2 bases from V and 5 bases from J, with 16 bases between. The CDR3, as DNA: TGCAGCGTTGAAAATGAACACAGCTACGACGAGCAGTACTTC. This codes for CSVENEHSYDEQYF.

The rearrangement links TRBV19 to TRBJ2-1, with TRBD2 as a possible D gene (5 bases). Germline V gene data show CDR1 as LNHDA and CDR2 as SQIVND (reference sequence). There are 14 residues in the CDR3. Deletions cut 3 bases from V and 3 bases from J, with 9 bases between. CDR3 loop: CASSIGADYNEQFF. The CDR3 DNA reads as TGTGCCAGTAGTATTGGAGCGGACTACAATGAGCAGTTCTTC. The variable domain in full, completed from reference TRBV19 and TRBJ2-1, reads DGGITQSPKYLFRKEGQNVTLSCEQNLNHDAMYWYRQDPGQGLRLIYYSQIVNDFQKGDIAEGYSVSREKKESFPLTVTSAQKNPTAFYLCASSIGADYNEQFFGPGTRLTVL.

The chain employs TRBV7-9 and TRBJ2-1; the match to TRBD1 covers 8 bases. The CDR3 consists of 17 residues. J gave up 5 bases and V 5 bases, and 14 bases lay outside the gene matches. CDR1 is SEHNR, CDR2 FQNEAQ, per germline (reference sequence). The CDR3 DNA reads TGTGCCAGCAGCCCGCCCGCAGGGGGCTTACTAGACAATGAGCAGTTCTTC. Its translation is CASSPPAGGLLDNEQFF.

The genes are TRBV12-3 or TRBV12-4 and TRBJ1-1; D is undetermined. Trimming shortened V by 4 bases and J by 2 bases, and 5 bases separated the two germline ends. CDR3 size: 12 residues. CDR3 loop: CASSYLNTEAFF. Written as DNA, the CDR3 is TGTGCCAGCAGTTACCTAAACACTGAAGCTTTCTTT.

The rearrangement joins TRBV24-1 to TRBJ1-1; the D is unclear. The V end lost 6 bases, the J end lost 0 bases, and 10 bases lay between the germline ends. This CDR3 contains 14 residues. In germline, CDR1 is KGHDR, CDR2 SFDVKD. The CDR3 spells CATSSNSLNTEAFF. The CDR3 DNA is TGTGCCACCAGTAGTAACAGCTTGAACACTGAAGCTTTCTTT.

The V and J genes are TRBV28 and TRBJ1-4, with D perhaps TRBD1 (5 bases). V was cut by 2 bases and J by 0 bases, with 7 bases left in between. Germline CDR1 MDHEN, CDR2 SYDVKM. The CDR3 runs 15 residues. The CDR3 sequence is CASSLQGATNEKLFF. In nucleotides, the CDR3 is TGTGCCAGCAGTTTACAGGGAGCAACTAATGAAAAACTGTTTTTT.

The chain couples TRBV27 to TRBJ1-2, with D perhaps matching TRBD1 (5 bases). The CDR3 spans 13 residues. Per germline, CDR1 MNHEY and CDR2 SMNVEV (reference sequence). Trimming removed 7 bases at V and 6 bases at J, with 15 bases between. CDR3 DNA: TGTGCCAGCACAGGGAACGTATACGATGGCTACACCTTC. Encoded protein: CASTGNVYDGYTF.

This clonotype was picked up one time. This sequence joins TRBV7-9 and TRBJ1-1; D remains unclear. V lost 5 bases, J lost 5 bases, and 12 bases lay in between. Looked up from germline, CDR1 is SEHNR and CDR2 is FQNEAQ (reference sequence). This CDR3 has 13 residues. CDR3 sequence (DNA): TGTGCCAGCAGCAAAGACTTAGGGACTGAAGCTTTCTTT. Protein product: CASSKDLGTEAFF. Full variable domain (outside the CDR3, taken from reference TRBV7-9 and TRBJ1-1): DTGVSQNPRHKITKRGQNVTFRCDPISEHNRLYWYRQTLGQGPEFLTYFQNEAQLEKSRLLSDRFSAERPKGSFSTLEIQRTEQGDSAMYLCASSKDLGTEAFFGQGTRLTVV.

The V call is TRBV27, the J call TRBJ2-7, with D possibly called TRBD1 or TRBD2 (7 bases each). Looked up from germline, CDR1 is MNHEY and CDR2 is SMNVEV (reference sequence). V lost 3 bases and J lost 3, with 9 bases in between. This CDR3 region has 13 residues. The CDR3 loop is CASSFRGGYEQYF. CDR3 DNA: TGTGCCAGCAGTTTCAGGGGGGGCTACGAGCAGTACTTC.